Sequencing of this T cell receptor beta chain was carried out in a study of tumor and adjacent non-tumor tissue in lung cancer. Study information: There were some 12 adenocarcinoma, a couple of squamous cell carcinoma and 1 small cell lung cancer cases.

Three rounds of nested PCR, following a modified ARM-PCR protocol, produced the TCRbeta library. TCRdb ran MiXCR on the multiplex PCR reads and lists one entry per CDR3 protein. The profile covers 75,000 to 95,000 distinct CDR3 sequences, with more than 75% appearing a single time and about a fifth taken by the ten largest. Study results and limitations: Tumor repertoires had a smaller top 100 clone share than normal lung. Compared with tumor, normal lung showed significantly lower TCR diversity. Patients with more diverse tumor TCRs had worse survival.

In its sample, this clonotype was seen once. Its specificity is unknown. This sample's RNA came from whole unsorted tissue. Distant lung tissue was collected more than 3 cm away from the tumor edge. The V and J ends lost 4 bases and 5 bases, in that order; junction bases with no gene match: 7. The CDR3 runs 14 residues. This clonotype originated in a woman in her 50s with non-small cell lung cancer. The rearrangement joins TRBV12-3 or TRBV12-4 to TRBJ1-1; TRBD1 matches at 7 bases. Sequences were obtained from distant non-tumor lung tissue. The CDR3 DNA is TGTGCCAGCAGTTCCACAGGGGAGTGGACTGAAGCTTTCTTT. Its protein is CASSSTGEWTEAFF.